Following are 18 T cell receptor beta chains from one sample sequenced in a study of regulatory T cells in long-lasting Graves disease. With iRepertoire HTBI primers and Arm-PCR of CDR3 regions, TCR beta libraries were built. TCRdb passed the multiplex PCR reads through MiXCR, listing each CDR3 protein once. The sample yields 650,000 to 700,000 distinct CDR3 sequences, roughly 30% seen once. The sample's time point: persistent/refractory GD, antithyroid drugs over 5 years with positive TRAb. Generation of the TCR library employed RNA extracted from PBMCs. Sequenced here: peripheral blood mononuclear cells (PBMCs), sampled when the disease was refractory, from a patient treated with antithyroid drugs. The origin of the receptors is a female donor with Graves disease.

This clonotype was counted only a few times. The V call is TRBV19, the J call TRBJ2-7, with 7 bases identical to TRBD1. This CDR3 spans 14 amino acids. J was trimmed by 5 bases and V by 6 bases; bases with no gene match: 10. Looked up from germline, CDR1 is LNHDA and CDR2 is SQIVND (reference sequence). The CDR3 spells CASSTGTDFHEQYF. DNA for the CDR3: TGTGCCAGTAGCACCGGGACAGATTTCCACGAGCAGTACTTC. Full variable domain (rest looked up from reference TRBV19 and TRBJ2-7): DGGITQSPKYLFRKEGQNVTLSCEQNLNHDAMYWYRQDPGQGLRLIYYSQIVNDFQKGDIAEGYSVSREKKESFPLTVTSAQKNPTAFYLCASSTGTDFHEQYFGPGTRLTVT.

This clonotype has more than one count but fewer than ten. V gene TRBV3-1 combines with J gene TRBJ2-7, with 7 bases fitting TRBD2. V shed 1 base, J shed 2 bases, and the junction held 5 bases outside the gene matches. CDR1 is LGHDT, CDR2 YNNKEL, per germline (reference sequence). This CDR3 region has 15 residues. CDR3 in amino acids: CASSQGASGAYEQYF. CDR3 DNA: TGTGCCAGCAGCCAAGGGGCTAGCGGTGCCTACGAGCAGTACTTC.

Worth noting for this clonotype: At one boundary the junction diverges from the germline segment, which might be a read error. This chain connects TRBV2 to TRBJ2-7; D gene ambiguous. The germline gives CDR1 SNHLY, CDR2 FYNNEI. The CDR3 is 13 amino acids. CDR3 nucleotide sequence: TGTGCCAACAGTGAAGTGTCTAGTCGCGAGCAGTACTTC. Translated, it gives CANSEVSSREQYF. The full variable domain, completed using reference TRBV2 and TRBJ2-7, is EPEVTQTPSHQVTQMGQEVILRCVPISNHLYFYWYRQILGQKVEFLVSFYNNEISEKSEIFDDQFSVERPDGSNFTLKIRSTKLEDSAMYFCANSEVSSREQYFGPGTRLTVT.

This clonotype was counted only a few times. This chain joins TRBV19 and TRBJ1-6, with unresolved D. The CDR3 loop spans 14 amino acids. The V end lost 3 bases, the J end lost 8 bases, and 11 bases lay between the germline ends. The V gene's germline CDR1 is LNHDA and CDR2 SQIVND (reference sequence). The CDR3 nucleotides are TGTGCCAGTAGTATGGCCGGTTGGGATTCACCCCTCCACTTT. It codes for CASSMAGWDSPLHF.

Worth noting for this clonotype: Given a much more abundant clone one base away, this may be a read error. This sequence joins TRBV12-3 or TRBV12-4 and TRBJ1-2; D might be TRBD1 (6 bases). The CDR3 totals 14 residues. CDR3 DNA: TGTGCCAGCAGCCCAGGGGATTTAGACTATGGCTGCACCTTC. It specifies CASSPGDLDYGCTF.

The chain uses TRBV27 and TRBJ2-7, with a tentative D call TRBD2 (6 bases). The CDR3 contains 13 residues. From germline, CDR1 is MNHEY and CDR2 SMNVEV (reference sequence). With 6 bases removed from V and 3 bases from J, the gap between germline ends came to 12 bases. DNA of the CDR3: TGTGCCAGCAGCGGAAGACTAGGCTACGAGCAGTACTTC. This encodes CASSGRLGYEQYF.

V gene TRBV4-1 combines with J gene TRBJ1-5; no reliable D call. Trimming removed 6 bases from V and 3 bases from J, with 12 bases in between. CDR1 MGHRA and CDR2 YSYEKL come from the germline V gene. The CDR3 sequence is 14 residues long. This CDR3 is CASRISVSNQPQHF. The CDR3 DNA follows: TGCGCCAGCAGAATCAGTGTATCCAATCAGCCCCAGCATTTT.

This clonotype came up a few times. V and J are TRBV15 and TRBJ1-2; D not certain. V gave up 3 bases and J gave up 3 bases, with 20 bases separating them. Germline assignment: CDR1 LNHNV and CDR2 YYDKDF (reference sequence). The CDR3 consists of 17 residues. CDR3 in amino acids: CATSRGGAGPWDYGYTF. The CDR3 DNA sequence: TGTGCCACCAGCAGGGGCGGAGCTGGCCCTTGGGACTATGGCTACACCTTC.

This clonotype turned up a few times. The CDR3 DNA reads as TGCGCCAGCAGCTTAACAGGGGAACGGTTGTCGGGGCAGTACTTC. Amino acid sequence: CASSLTGERLSGQYF. The rearrangement uses TRBV5-1 and TRBJ2-7, with 7 bases matching TRBD1. The J segment lost 9 bases and the V segment lost 2 bases, leaving 14 bases of the junction unmatched. This CDR3 has 15 amino acids. Germline values: CDR1 SGHRS, CDR2 YFSETQ.

The chain joins TRBV12-3 or TRBV12-4 to TRBJ2-7, with a weak D call TRBD2 (6 bases). Trimming left V 9 bases short and J 2 bases short, with 14 bases between. The CDR3 sequence is 13 residues long. The CDR3 nucleotides are TGTGCCAGTAGCAAGGGGAGGACCTACGAGCAGTACTTC. Protein: CASSKGRTYEQYF.

This clonotype was observed a handful of times. V gene TRBV4-1 combines with J gene TRBJ1-2; TRBD1 aligns across 8 bases. CDR3 length: 16 amino acids. From germline, CDR1 is MGHRA and CDR2 YSYEKL. The V gene end was trimmed by 4 bases and the J gene end by 8 bases; junction bases not matched to a gene: 15. This CDR3 is CASSPGQGGGSGGYTF. The CDR3 bases are TGCGCCAGCAGCCCAGGACAGGGAGGGGGATCTGGAGGCTACACCTTC.

V usage is TRBV2 and J usage is TRBJ2-5, with TRBD2 matching 13 bases. The CDR3 spans 15 residues. V trimming: 10 bases; J trimming: 7 bases; junction bases outside the gene matches: 12. Germline CDR1 reads SNHLY; CDR2 reads FYNNEI. In DNA, the CDR3 is TGTGCCACCAGAAGACTAGCGGGAGGTCTGACGACCCAGTACTTC. Protein product: CATRRLAGGLTTQYF.

The CDR3 coding sequence is TGCAGCGGGAGCCCGGGAGTCGGTCAGCCCCAGCATTTT. This codes for CSGSPGVGQPQHF. The chain carries TRBV29-1 and TRBJ1-5; D gene unclear. Trimming pared 7 bases from V and 6 bases from J, leaving 16 bases between. CDR3 size: 13 residues. CDR1 and CDR2 from the germline V gene are SQVTM and ANQGSEA. Combining the CDR3 with reference TRBV29-1 and TRBJ1-5 gives the whole variable domain SAVISQKPSRDICQRGTSLTIQCQVDSQVTMMFWYRQQPGQSLTLIATANQGSEATYESGFVIDKFPISRPNLTFSTLTVSNMSPEDSSIYLCSGSPGVGQPQHFGDGTRLSIL.

The chain combines TRBV18 with TRBJ1-3; 9 bases are shared with TRBD1. This CDR3 region has 15 residues. CDR1 KGHSH and CDR2 LQKENI come from the germline V gene. J was trimmed by 5 bases and V by 0 bases; bases with no gene match: 2. For the CDR3, the DNA is TGTGCCAGCTCACCACCGGGGACAGGGAGAAACACCATATATTTT. Translating it yields CASSPPGTGRNTIYF.

V and J are TRBV19 and TRBJ2-7, with 10 bases aligning to TRBD1. V lost 6 bases and J lost 5; bases outside the gene matches: 7. Germline V CDR1 and CDR2: LNHDA, SQIVND (reference sequence). This CDR3 region has 14 residues. The CDR3 DNA follows: TGTGCCAGTAGGCACCGACAGGGGGCAAACGAGCAGTACTTC. Residues: CASRHRQGANEQYF.

At least ten counts were recorded for this clonotype. J is TRBJ2-2 and V is TRBV2; TRBD2 matches at 15 bases. Germline trimming cut 7 bases from V and 3 bases from J; bases unmatched to any gene: 6. CDR1 is SNHLY, CDR2 FYNNEI, per germline. The CDR3 length is 17 residues. CDR3 bases: TGTGCCAGCACCAAGGGACTAGCGGGAGGTTACACCGGGGAGCTGTTTTTT. Its protein product is CASTKGLAGGYTGELFF.

This chain uses TRBV10-3 with TRBJ1-1, with D possibly matching TRBD1 (5 bases). V lost 2 bases and J lost 0, with 10 bases in between. Germline loops: CDR1 ENHRY, CDR2 SYGVKD. CDR3 length: 15 residues. DNA of the CDR3: TGTGCCATCAGTGAGCCAGGGCGCATGAACACTGAAGCTTTCTTT. Protein: CAISEPGRMNTEAFF.

This clonotype was seen many times. The chain is built from TRBV28 and TRBJ1-1, with D perhaps matching TRBD1 (5 bases). Trimming pared 8 bases from V and 0 bases from J, leaving 16 bases between. The germline gives CDR1 MDHEN, CDR2 SYDVKM. This CDR3 region has 15 residues. DNA for the CDR3: TGTGCCAGCGACCGGGGCAGCACTATGAACACTGAAGCTTTCTTT. It encodes CASDRGSTMNTEAFF.